Listed below are T cell receptor beta chains from one sample, sequenced in a study of T-cell memory formation after mild COVID-19. Via MiXCR, TCRdb re-called the 5' RACE reads, giving one row per CDR3 protein. The repertoire holds approximately 100,000 distinct CDR3 sequences, 20% to 30% seen once, with over 40% in the top ten. The specimen was PBMCs or a T cell subset sorted from them (not recorded which). The receptors shown here come from a man younger than 35 who had mild COVID-19 (a few samples of this study predate the infection). Cell type and time point are not known. The CDR3 runs from the conserved cysteine through the conserved F or W. The D gene is left open where the match is weak. Clone size is not always given. Where it is, it says once, few, many or a class for expanded clones.

abundance: few; j_gene: TRBJ2-3; d_gene: TRBD2; v_gene: TRBV12-3/TRBV12-4; CDR3aa: CASNFATGGADTQYF; CDR3nt: TGTGCCAGCAACTTCGCAACGGGGGGAGCTGATACGCAGTATTTT
abundance: few; j_gene: TRBJ2-1; d_gene: .; v_gene: TRBV20-1; CDR3aa: CSAAPSDSYNEQFF; CDR3nt: TGCAGTGCCGCTCCTAGCGACTCCTACAATGAGCAGTTCTTC
abundance: .; j_gene: TRBJ2-1; d_gene: .; v_gene: TRBV4-3; CDR3aa: CASSQETFGNHNEQFF; CDR3nt: TGCGCCAGCAGCCAAGAGACATTTGGTAACCACAATGAGCAGTTCTTC
abundance: once; j_gene: TRBJ2-7; d_gene: .; v_gene: TRBV25-1; CDR3aa: CASSGSGLWGLIEQYF; CDR3nt: TGTGCCAGCAGTGGATCAGGACTTTGGGGCCTTATTGAGCAGTACTTC
abundance: .; j_gene: TRBJ2-3; d_gene: TRBD1; v_gene: TRBV5-1; CDR3aa: CASSRGQVNTDTQYF; CDR3nt: TGCGCCAGCAGCAGGGGGCAGGTCAACACAGATACGCAGTATTTT
abundance: .; j_gene: TRBJ1-2; d_gene: .; v_gene: TRBV9; CDR3aa: CASGGGVGYTF; CDR3nt: TGTGCCAGCGGCGGAGGGGTCGGCTACACCTTC
abundance: .; j_gene: TRBJ1-2; d_gene: .; v_gene: TRBV2; CDR3aa: CASSESSEFIYGYTF; CDR3nt: TGTGCCAGCAGTGAATCCAGCGAGTTCATCTATGGCTACACCTTC
abundance: many; j_gene: TRBJ2-5; d_gene: .; v_gene: TRBV18; CDR3aa: CASSPPPGRGFVGYQETQYF; CDR3nt: TGTGCCAGCTCACCTCCACCGGGCCGAGGGTTTGTGGGGTACCAAGAGACCCAGTACTTC
abundance: .; j_gene: TRBJ2-1; d_gene: TRBD1; v_gene: TRBV4-2; CDR3aa: CASSQSDRGPYNEQFF; CDR3nt: TGTGCCAGCAGCCAATCCGACAGGGGACCCTACAATGAGCAGTTCTTC
abundance: .; j_gene: TRBJ2-7; d_gene: .; v_gene: TRBV9; CDR3aa: CASSVELNMEQYF; CDR3nt: TGTGCCAGCAGCGTAGAGTTAAATATGGAGCAGTACTTC
abundance: few; j_gene: TRBJ1-1; d_gene: .; v_gene: TRBV9; CDR3aa: CASSVGQLNTEAFF; CDR3nt: TGTGCCAGCAGCGTAGGACAGTTGAACACTGAAGCTTTCTTT
abundance: .; j_gene: TRBJ2-7; d_gene: .; v_gene: TRBV27; CDR3aa: CASSFQGFAYEQYF; CDR3nt: TGTGCCAGCAGTTTCCAGGGATTCGCCTACGAGCAGTACTTC
abundance: .; j_gene: TRBJ2-1; d_gene: TRBD2; v_gene: TRBV29-1; CDR3aa: CSVSGGVDNEQFF; CDR3nt: TGCAGCGTAAGCGGGGGGGTCGACAATGAGCAGTTCTTC
abundance: .; j_gene: TRBJ1-1; d_gene: .; v_gene: TRBV4-1; CDR3aa: CASSQRDIRNTEAFF; CDR3nt: TGCGCCAGCAGCCAACGGGACATTAGGAACACTGAAGCTTTCTTT
abundance: few; j_gene: TRBJ2-7; d_gene: TRBD1; v_gene: TRBV3-1; CDR3aa: CASSPDRVEQYF; CDR3nt: TGTGCCAGCAGCCCGGACAGGGTCGAGCAGTACTTC
abundance: many; j_gene: TRBJ1-3; d_gene: TRBD1; v_gene: TRBV9; CDR3aa: CASSPQGGGNTIYF; CDR3nt: TGTGCCAGCAGCCCCCAGGGGGGGGGAAACACCATATATTTT